This is a list of T cell receptor beta chains from one sample in a study of T cells after yellow fever vaccination. MiXCR, applied by TCRdb to the 5' RACE reads, yields one record per CDR3 protein. Among approximately 510,000 distinct CDR3 sequences listed, 21% were seen once. Specimen: PBMCs, collected about 20 days after the first yellow fever vaccination. All receptors come from a man aged 18-30 years who received the YFV17D yellow fever vaccine. Both conserved end residues are part of each CDR3. The D gene is left open where the match is weak. Clone sizes are given selectively: once, few, many, or a class where the clone is expanded.

TRBV11-2	12	NA	TRBJ2-1	NA	CASSSEVNEQFF	TGTGCCAGCAGCTCAGAGGTGAATGAGCAGTTCTTC
TRBV6-5	17	NA	TRBJ2-3	TRBD2	CASSYSGGVGSWGTQYF	TGTGCCAGCAGTTACTCGGGGGGGGTAGGCTCTTGGGGTACGCAGTATTTT
TRBV7-9	15	many	TRBJ2-2	TRBD2	CASSLTSGLTGELFF	TGTGCCAGCAGCTTGACTAGCGGGCTAACCGGGGAGCTGTTTTTT
TRBV7-7	13	many	TRBJ2-1	NA	CASGPGNLDEQFF	TGTGCCAGCGGTCCGGGAAACCTGGATGAGCAGTTCTTC
TRBV7-3	15	NA	TRBJ2-2	TRBD2	CASSTSGGDTGELFF	TGTGCCAGCAGTACTAGCGGGGGAGACACCGGGGAGCTGTTTTTT
TRBV4-1	16	NA	TRBJ2-6	NA	CASSQVGGSGANVLTF	TGCGCCAGCAGCCAAGTCGGGGGATCTGGGGCCAACGTCCTGACTTTC
TRBV5-1	15	few	TRBJ2-3	NA	CASSLVGRAEDTQYF	TGCGCCAGCAGCTTGGTCGGCAGAGCTGAAGATACGCAGTATTTT
TRBV5-1	13	NA	TRBJ2-6	NA	CASSLDGANVLTF	TGCGCCAGCAGCTTAGATGGGGCCAACGTCCTGACTTTC
TRBV6-1	15	NA	TRBJ1-2	TRBD1	CASSSPRTGHYGYTF	TGTGCCAGCAGCTCTCCTCGGACAGGACACTATGGCTACACCTTC
TRBV5-1	17	NA	TRBJ2-7	TRBD1	CASSLPGQPTIAYEQYF	TGCGCCAGCAGCTTGCCGGGACAGCCGACAATAGCCTACGAGCAGTACTTC
TRBV18	16	NA	TRBJ2-5	TRBD1	CASSQYGQAAGETQYF	TGTGCCAGCTCACAGTATGGACAGGCGGCGGGAGAGACCCAGTACTTC
TRBV12-5	12	NA	TRBJ1-5	NA	CASGYIGQPQHF	TGTGCTAGTGGTTATATAGGTCAGCCCCAGCATTTT
TRBV20-1	13	NA	TRBJ1-5	NA	CSAKLLGGGPQHF	TGCAGTGCTAAGTTGCTCGGCGGGGGGCCCCAGCATTTT
TRBV4-3	16	few	TRBJ1-5	NA	CASSQTIQGFNQPQHF	TGCGCCAGCAGCCAAACCATACAGGGCTTCAATCAGCCCCAGCATTTT
TRBV12-5	13	NA	TRBJ1-2	NA	CASGLWITEGYTF	TGTGCTAGTGGTTTATGGATCACGGAGGGCTACACCTTC
TRBV2	15	once	TRBJ1-5	TRBD1	CASSVSTGGYQPQHF	TGTGCCAGCAGTGTATCTACAGGGGGTTATCAGCCCCAGCATTTT
TRBV5-6	14	NA	TRBJ2-3	NA	CASSRQLFTDTQYF	TGTGCCAGCAGCCGACAACTTTTCACAGATACGCAGTATTTT
TRBV6-5	16	NA	TRBJ1-6	TRBD1	CASSYRQGQHNSPLHF	TGTGCCAGCAGTTACCGACAGGGTCAGCATAATTCACCCCTCCACTTT
TRBV12-3/TRBV12-4	13	NA	TRBJ1-5	TRBD1	CASSRDRGESQHF	TGTGCCAGCAGCCGGGACAGAGGGGAGTCCCAGCATTTT
TRBV19	13	NA	TRBJ1-2	NA	CASRGSALYGYTF	TGTGCCAGTAGGGGCTCGGCCCTCTATGGCTACACCTTC
TRBV10-3	15	few	TRBJ2-2	TRBD2	CAISGTGGQAGELFF	TGTGCCATCAGTGGAACGGGGGGGCAGGCCGGGGAGCTGTTTTTT
TRBV27	13	NA	TRBJ1-1	NA	CASSFARNTEAFF	TGTGCCAGCAGTTTTGCCCGGAACACTGAAGCTTTCTTT
TRBV4-2	14	NA	TRBJ1-6	NA	CASSQDQGDSPLHF	TGTGCCAGCAGCCAAGACCAGGGCGATTCACCCCTCCACTTT